The rows below give T cell receptor beta chains drawn from one sample of a study of control samples from healthy donors and cancer patients. Only in-frame clones appear in the TCRdb table, and some are missing; sequencing was by immunoSEQ multiplex PCR. Of 75,000 to 90,000 clones listed, approximately 91% were seen once; the top ten hold more than 5.5%. Sequenced sample: blood. All receptors derive from a man aged 50-59 years in good health. Each CDR3 is given with its conserved first and last residue. Each record gives: J gene, V gene, D gene, clone size, CDR3 DNA, CDR3 protein. The D gene is left open where the match is weak. The listing skips clone size in some rows; elsewhere it reads once, few, many or a size class.

j_gene: TRBJ2-5
v_gene: TRBV2
d_gene: TRBD1
abundance: -
CDR3nt: TGTGCCAGCAGATTTGGGACAGGGGGCGCGGGGGGGGAGACCCAGTACTTC
CDR3aa: CASRFGTGGAGGETQYF

j_gene: TRBJ2-3
v_gene: TRBV5-4
d_gene: TRBD2
abundance: -
CDR3nt: TGTGCCAGCAGCTTGCCCGGAGCGGGGAATACGCAGTATTTT
CDR3aa: CASSLPGAGNTQYF

j_gene: TRBJ2-5
v_gene: TRBV5-6
d_gene: -
abundance: -
CDR3nt: TGTGCCAGCAGCTTCAGGGACCAAGAGACCCAGTACTTC
CDR3aa: CASSFRDQETQYF

j_gene: TRBJ2-1
v_gene: TRBV4-2
d_gene: TRBD2
abundance: -
CDR3nt: TGTGCCAGCAGCCAAGATGCTAGCGGACCCTACAATGAGCAGTTCTTC
CDR3aa: CASSQDASGPYNEQFF

j_gene: TRBJ2-1
v_gene: TRBV5-1
d_gene: -
abundance: -
CDR3nt: TGCGCCAGCAGCTTGGTAGGAGACCCCTACAATGAGCAGTTCTTC
CDR3aa: CASSLVGDPYNEQFF

j_gene: TRBJ2-3
v_gene: TRBV24-1
d_gene: -
abundance: once
CDR3nt: TGTGCCACCAGTGATTTTGTCCGGGGTTCAGATACGCAGTATTTT
CDR3aa: CATSDFVRGSDTQYF

j_gene: TRBJ2-3
v_gene: TRBV3-1/TRBV3-2
d_gene: TRBD1
abundance: -
CDR3nt: TGTGCCAGCACCCAAGGGGGCAGCCCCACAGATACGCAGTATTTT
CDR3aa: CASTQGGSPTDTQYF

j_gene: TRBJ2-7
v_gene: TRBV25-1
d_gene: -
abundance: -
CDR3nt: TGTGCCAGCAGCCCGAGGGGCTACGAGCAGTACTTC
CDR3aa: CASSPRGYEQYF

j_gene: TRBJ1-1
v_gene: TRBV9
d_gene: -
abundance: once
CDR3nt: TGTGCCAGCAGCGTGCGTGGAGGGATCACTGAAGCTTTCTTT
CDR3aa: CASSVRGGITEAFF

j_gene: TRBJ1-6
v_gene: TRBV9
d_gene: -
abundance: few
CDR3nt: TGTGCCAGCAGCCCCCAGGGCGGCGCACCCCTCCACTTT
CDR3aa: CASSPQGGAPLHF

j_gene: TRBJ1-2
v_gene: TRBV5-8
d_gene: -
abundance: -
CDR3nt: TGTGCCAGCAGCTTCCTAGGGACGGCTAACTATGGCTACACCTTC
CDR3aa: CASSFLGTANYGYTF

j_gene: TRBJ1-2
v_gene: TRBV4-1
d_gene: -
abundance: -
CDR3nt: TGCGCCAGCAGCCAAGACGGGGATGGCTACACCTTC
CDR3aa: CASSQDGDGYTF

j_gene: TRBJ2-7
v_gene: TRBV7-6
d_gene: TRBD2
abundance: -
CDR3nt: TGTGCCAGCAGCTCTACTAGCGGGGGCGACGAGCAGTACTTC
CDR3aa: CASSSTSGGDEQYF

j_gene: TRBJ1-2
v_gene: TRBV10-3
d_gene: TRBD1
abundance: -
CDR3nt: TGTGCCATCAGTATAACAGGGGGAACTAACTATGGCTACACCTTC
CDR3aa: CAISITGGTNYGYTF

j_gene: TRBJ1-2
v_gene: TRBV7-2
d_gene: TRBD1
abundance: -
CDR3nt: TGTGCCAGCAGCCCTAGGGGGGGACAGGGCAATGGCTACACCTTC
CDR3aa: CASSPRGGQGNGYTF